This entry lists 28 T cell receptor beta chains sequenced from one sample in a study of T cells in localized non-small cell lung cancer. Data came from immunoSEQ multiplex PCR; TCRdb stores just in-frame clones and leaves some out. The table includes more than 20,000 clones, roughly 90% detected once. The sequencing here drew on PBMCs, taken before any cancer treatment. The receptors shown here come from a man aged 35 to 69 with stage II lung adenocarcinoma.

The chain couples TRBV5-1 to TRBJ1-2; D ambiguous. Germline V gene lookup returns CDR1 SGHRS and CDR2 YFSETQ. The V gene lost 4 bases and the J gene lost 2 bases, with 12 bases spanning the gap. The CDR3 sequence is 14 residues long. The CDR3 region has the DNA TGCGCCAGCAGCCCGACGGGAGGGAACTATGGCTACACCTTC. This codes for CASSPTGGNYGYTF.

The chain links TRBV6-5 to TRBJ2-1; 8 positions match TRBD2. Germline V gives CDR1 MNHEY, CDR2 SVGAGI. CDR3 length equals 15 residues. V shed 4 bases and J 9 bases; nucleotides not matched to a gene: 11. The chain's CDR3 is CASSFPSGGAGEQFF. CDR3 DNA: TGTGCCAGCAGTTTCCCCTCGGGGGGGGCGGGTGAGCAGTTCTTC.

This clone showed up just once. V is TRBV21-1 and J is TRBJ2-5; TRBD2 was called by the table and not checked on the DNA. TRBV21-1 is flagged as a pseudogene. The CDR3 is 18 residues long. CDR3 sequence (DNA): TGTGCCAGCAGCAAAAGCCCCGCGGGAGTGTTCTCGCAAGAGACCCAGTACTTC. Translated: CASSKSPAGVFSQETQYF.

This rearrangement joins TRBV7-2 to TRBJ2-5; TRBD1 might be the D (6 bases). Trimming took off 5 bases at V and 3 bases at J, with 16 bases between the two ends. From germline, CDR1 is SGHTA and CDR2 FQGNSA. CDR3 length equals 15 residues. The CDR3 nucleotides are TGTGCCAGCAGCACTACTGAAAACAGGGAAGAGACCCAGTACTTC. This translates into CASSTTENREETQYF.

The chain recombines TRBV15 with TRBJ2-6; no reliable D call. Germline lookup yields CDR1 LNHNV and CDR2 YYDKDF (reference sequence). Trimming removed 0 bases at V and 0 bases at J, with 6 bases between. This CDR3 is 16 amino acids long. The CDR3 sequence is CATSRDTYSGANVLTF. The CDR3 DNA reads TGTGCCACCAGCAGAGACACTTACTCTGGGGCCAACGTCCTGACTTTC.

The rearrangement links TRBV5-1 to TRBJ1-1, with 8 positions matching TRBD1. V trimming: 2 bases; J trimming: 4 bases; junction bases outside the gene matches: 1. CDR3 length: 13 amino acids. Germline CDR1 and CDR2: SGHRS and YFSETQ. CDR3 sequence reads: CASSFTGGTEAFF. The DNA of the CDR3 is TGCGCCAGCAGCTTTACAGGGGGCACTGAAGCTTTCTTT.

This chain uses TRBV5-1 with TRBJ2-7; 8 bases line up with TRBD1. Per the germline V gene, CDR1 is SGHRS and CDR2 is YFSETQ. After removal of 7 bases from V and 7 bases from J, the junction contained 13 bases not matched to a gene. CDR3 size: 14 residues. CDR3 in amino acids: CASGTSTGGWEQYF. The CDR3 coding sequence is TGCGCCAGCGGAACTAGTACAGGGGGGTGGGAGCAGTACTTC.

Only one count was recorded for this clone. The V gene is TRBV5-1, the J gene TRBJ2-3; 10 bases map to TRBD1. Trimming at V came to 4 bases and at J to 1 base, leaving 15 bases not matched to a gene. The germline CDR1 and CDR2 sequences are SGHRS and YFSETQ. The CDR3 length is 19 residues. The CDR3: CASSIGQGDGRTRTDTQYF. The CDR3 DNA is TGCGCCAGCAGCATAGGACAGGGGGATGGTCGGACCCGCACAGATACGCAGTATTTT. The full variable domain, rest sourced from reference TRBV5-1 and TRBJ2-3, is KAGVTQTPRYLIKTRGQQVTLSCSPISGHRSVSWYQQTPGQGLQFLFEYFSETQRNKGNFPGRFSGRQFSNSRSEMNVSTLELGDSALYLCASSIGQGDGRTRTDTQYFGPGTRLTVL.

The V call is TRBV7-2, the J call TRBJ2-7, with 9 bases aligning to TRBD1. The length of the CDR3 is 16 residues. V trimming: 3 bases; J trimming: 2 bases; junction bases outside the gene matches: 8. Germline assignment: CDR1 SGHTA and CDR2 FQGNSA. This CDR3 is CASSFKGGQGPYEQYF. CDR3 sequence (DNA): TGTGCCAGCAGCTTCAAGGGGGGACAGGGACCCTACGAGCAGTACTTC. The full variable domain, completed using reference TRBV7-2 and TRBJ2-7, is GAGVSQSPSNKVTEKGKDVELRCDPISGHTALYWYRQSLGQGLEFLIYFQGNSAPDKSGLPSDRFSAERTGGSVSTLTIQRTQQEDSAVYLCASSFKGGQGPYEQYFGPGTRLTVT.

In this sample, this clone turned up once. The chain recombines TRBV27 with TRBJ2-7; D tentatively fits TRBD1 or TRBD2 (5 bases each). This CDR3 contains 13 residues. V was cut by 6 bases and J by 0 bases, with 9 bases left in between. Germline CDR1 reads MNHEY; CDR2 reads SMNVEV (reference sequence). CDR3 nucleotides: TGTGCCAGCAGGGGACGGAGCTCCTACGAGCAGTACTTC. This translates into CASRGRSSYEQYF.

The chain is built from TRBV19 and TRBJ1-1; D may be TRBD1 (6 bases). Germline CDR1 is LNHDA and CDR2 is SQIVND (reference sequence). This CDR3 has 14 amino acids. Trimming pared 6 bases from V and 4 bases from J, leaving 15 bases between. CDR3 coding DNA: TGTGCCAGTAGAACAACAGGGAGGGCCACTGAAGCTTTCTTT. This translates into CASRTTGRATEAFF.

This clone was counted once. This sequence joins TRBV4-3 and TRBJ1-5; D is unclear. V was trimmed by 4 bases and J by 0 bases, leaving 10 bases between them. The CDR3 runs 15 residues. The germline gives CDR1 LGHNA, CDR2 YSLEER. CDR3 protein: CASSPDSGSNQPQHF. Written as DNA, the CDR3 is TGCGCCAGCAGCCCAGATTCAGGTAGCAATCAGCCCCAGCATTTT.

This clone was seen a single time. The genes are TRBV7-8 and TRBJ2-5, with TRBD1 identical over 8 bases. CDR1 and CDR2 from the germline V gene are SGHVS and FQNEAQ. The J segment lost 1 base and the V segment lost 2 bases, leaving 3 bases of the junction unmatched. The CDR3 extends over 15 amino acids. For the CDR3, the DNA is TGTGCCAGCAGCTTACAGGGGGCCCCCCAAGAGACCCAGTACTTC. Translating gives CASSLQGAPQETQYF.

The CDR3 loop is CASSLGPTGQTYEQYF. DNA of the CDR3: TGTGCCAGCAGCTTAGGACCGACAGGTCAAACCTACGAGCAGTACTTC. The chain uses TRBV7-2 and TRBJ2-7, with D perhaps TRBD1 (6 bases). The CDR3 sequence is 16 residues long. Trimming left V 1 base short and J 2 bases short, with 15 bases between. Germline CDR1 reads SGHTA; CDR2 reads FQGNSA.

The chain is built from TRBV28 and TRBJ1-1; TRBD1 aligns across 10 bases. V shed 10 bases, J shed 2 bases, and the junction held 10 bases outside the gene matches. The CDR3 covers 15 residues. Germline V gene sequence: CDR1 MDHEN, CDR2 SYDVKM. CDR3 sequence: CATTTGGASNTEAFF. The DNA for the CDR3 is TGTGCCACCACGACAGGGGGCGCGAGTAACACTGAAGCTTTCTTT.

J is TRBJ2-3 and V is TRBV7-3; D is ambiguous. V shed 6 bases and J shed 3 bases, with 10 bases lying between them. CDR1 is SGHTA and CDR2 is FQGTGA in the germline V gene. The CDR3 loop spans 13 amino acids. CDR3 bases: TGTGCCAGCAGTCGTGGAGAGACAGATACGCAGTATTTT. Encoded protein: CASSRGETDTQYF.

The chain recombines TRBV27 with TRBJ2-7, with 10 bases identical to TRBD1. The CDR3 contains 13 residues. The V gene's germline CDR1 is MNHEY and CDR2 SMNVEV (reference sequence). The J segment lost 5 bases and the V segment lost 9 bases, leaving 7 bases of the junction unmatched. This CDR3 reads CASSRDRGDEQYF. The CDR3, as DNA: TGTGCCAGTTCCCGGGACAGGGGAGACGAGCAGTACTTC.

The chain employs TRBV11-2 and TRBJ1-5; D not resolved. Germline V lookup: CDR1 SGHAT, CDR2 FQNNGV. CDR3 length: 16 residues. Deletions cut 1 base from V and 0 bases from J, with 10 bases between. CDR3 sequence (DNA): TGTGCCAGCAGCTTAGTACCGAGGATTAGCAATCAGCCCCAGCATTTT. Protein: CASSLVPRISNQPQHF.

This clone was seen a handful of times. The V gene is TRBV21-1, the J gene TRBJ1-5. TRBV21-1 is a pseudogene. The CDR3 contains 14 residues. CDR3 protein: CASSLSGSNQPQHF. CDR3 bases: TGTGCCAGCAGCTTATCCGGGAGCAATCAGCCCCAGCATTTT.

This chain uses TRBV2 with TRBJ2-1; D is perhaps TRBD1 (6 bases). The CDR3 is 14 residues long. Germline CDR1 reads SNHLY; CDR2 reads FYNNEI. V gave up 6 bases and J gave up 7 bases, with 16 bases separating them. The chain's CDR3 is CASSETGLLNEQFF. CDR3 DNA: TGTGCCAGCAGCGAAACAGGGCTATTAAATGAGCAGTTCTTC.

The gene calls are TRBV18 and TRBJ2-1; 8 nucleotides line up with TRBD2. CDR3 length: 16 amino acids. Germline trimming cut 3 bases from V and 7 bases from J; bases unmatched to any gene: 11. CDR1 KGHSH and CDR2 LQKENI come from the germline V gene. The CDR3 region has the DNA TGTGCCAGCTCACCCCTTCCCGGGCCGGGGGGGAATGAGCAGTTCTTC. It specifies CASSPLPGPGGNEQFF.

CDR3 sequence (DNA): TGTGCCAGCAGCCAAGGGGTCGCTAACTATGGCTACACCTTC. This translates into CASSQGVANYGYTF. The V gene is TRBV14, the J gene TRBJ1-2; no clear D. Between the trimmed V and J ends, which lost 1 base and 0 bases, there was a span of 6 bases. The CDR3 sequence is 14 residues long. From germline, CDR1 is SGHDN and CDR2 FVKESK. Full variable domain (rest looked up from reference TRBV14 and TRBJ1-2): EAGVTQFPSHSVIEKGQTVTLRCDPISGHDNLYWYRRVMGKEIKFLLHFVKESKQDESGMPNNRFLAERTGGTYSTLKVQPAELEDSGVYFCASSQGVANYGYTFGSGTRLTVV.

The chain combines TRBV30 with TRBJ2-7; 9 positions match TRBD1. V lost 5 bases and J lost 4; bases outside the gene matches: 6. The germline gives CDR1 GTSNPN, CDR2 SVGIG (reference sequence). This CDR3 is 13 amino acids long. Written as DNA, the CDR3 is TGTGCCTGGCGGCGGACAGGGGATTACGAGCAGTACTTC. Translating it yields CAWRRTGDYEQYF.

V usage is TRBV6-5 and J usage is TRBJ1-1; D remains ambiguous. Germline V gene sequence: CDR1 MNHEY, CDR2 SVGAGI. CDR3 length equals 13 residues. The V end was cut by 6 bases, the J end by 1 base, with 9 bases between. Here the CDR3 DNA reads TGTGCCAGCAGCCTACAGTCGAACACTGAAGCTTTCTTT. Protein: CASSLQSNTEAFF.

The rearrangement joins TRBV19 to TRBJ2-2; 9 bases agree with TRBD2. This CDR3 has 15 amino acids. Looked up from germline, CDR1 is LNHDA and CDR2 is SQIVND (reference sequence). V lost 7 bases and J lost 2; bases outside the gene matches: 5. CDR3: CASIQAGGNTGELFF. The CDR3 DNA reads TGTGCCAGTATACAAGCGGGGGGCAACACCGGGGAGCTGTTTTTT. Based on the CDR3 plus reference TRBV19 and TRBJ2-2, the full variable domain is DGGITQSPKYLFRKEGQNVTLSCEQNLNHDAMYWYRQDPGQGLRLIYYSQIVNDFQKGDIAEGYSVSREKKESFPLTVTSAQKNPTAFYLCASIQAGGNTGELFFGEGSRLTVL.

The genes are TRBV19 and TRBJ2-1; D gene unclear. This CDR3 spans 16 amino acids. Between the trimmed V and J ends, which lost 1 base and 0 bases, there was a span of 10 bases. Germline lookup yields CDR1 LNHDA and CDR2 SQIVND (reference sequence). CDR3 DNA sequence: TGTGCCAGTAGTATAGTTGCGCTAAGCTCCTACAATGAGCAGTTCTTC. It encodes CASSIVALSSYNEQFF.

This clone was seen a handful of times. This chain links TRBV15 with TRBJ1-1; a weak D match, TRBD1 (6 bases). The CDR3 loop spans 15 amino acids. Between the trimmed V and J ends, which lost 1 base and 7 bases, there was a span of 16 bases. The germline gives CDR1 LNHNV, CDR2 YYDKDF (reference sequence). The DNA of the CDR3 is TGTGCCACCAGCAGAGGGTTGGGGGGCGCGGGTGAAGCTTTCTTT. It specifies CATSRGLGGAGEAFF.

This clone was counted a single time. The chain employs TRBV7-3 and TRBJ2-3; 13 bases map to TRBD2. V lost 5 bases to trimming and J lost 1 base; unmatched junction nucleotides: 3. The CDR3 is 16 amino acids. Germline lookup yields CDR1 SGHTA and CDR2 FQGTGA. Here the CDR3 DNA reads TGTGCCAGCAGCACCGGACTAGCGGGGGGCACAGATACGCAGTATTTT. Residues: CASSTGLAGGTDTQYF.